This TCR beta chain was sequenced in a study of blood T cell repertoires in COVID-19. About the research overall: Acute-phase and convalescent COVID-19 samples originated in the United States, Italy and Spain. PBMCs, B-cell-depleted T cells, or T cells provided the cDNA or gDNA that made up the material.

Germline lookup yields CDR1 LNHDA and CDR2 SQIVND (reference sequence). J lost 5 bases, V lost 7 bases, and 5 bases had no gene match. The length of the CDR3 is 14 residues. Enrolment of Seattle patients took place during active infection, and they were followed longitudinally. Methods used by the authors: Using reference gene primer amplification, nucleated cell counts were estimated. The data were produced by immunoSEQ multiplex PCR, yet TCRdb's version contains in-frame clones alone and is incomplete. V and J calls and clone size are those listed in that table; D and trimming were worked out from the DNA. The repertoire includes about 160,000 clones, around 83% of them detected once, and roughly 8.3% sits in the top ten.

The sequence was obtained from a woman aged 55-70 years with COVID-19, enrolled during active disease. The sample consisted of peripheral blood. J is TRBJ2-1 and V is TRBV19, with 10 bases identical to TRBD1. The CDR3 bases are TGTGCCAGTACCCCGGACAGGGGGGACAATGAGCAGTTCTTC. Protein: CASTPDRGDNEQFF.